This entry describes one T cell receptor beta chain. The same CDR3 is also encoded by other DNA sequences in this sample. These data are taken from a study of blood T cell repertoires in COVID-19. Study background: COVID-19 samples, acute and convalescent, were from the United States, Italy and Spain. T cells, B-cell-depleted T cells, or PBMCs supplied cDNA or gDNA.

As handled by the study authors: Reference gene primer amplification gave nucleated cell count estimates. TCRdb's copy holds only in-frame clones and misses some; the assay was immunoSEQ multiplex PCR. That table gives V, J and clone size, and the DNA gave D and trimming. Of 200,000 to 300,000 clones listed, approximately 82% are singletons. V gave up 3 bases and J gave up 3 bases; unmatched junction bases: 1. CDR3 length: 14 residues. Germline-derived CDR1 and CDR2 are SGHTA and FQGNSA. V is TRBV7-2 and J is TRBJ2-7; 11 nucleotides agree with TRBD2. This sequence was found in a man aged 40-49 years who had recovered from COVID-19. The sample was peripheral blood. CDR3 nucleotide sequence: TGTGCCAGCAGCTTTACTAGCGGGGGCTACGAGCAGTACTTC. Translating gives CASSFTSGGYEQYF.